This T cell receptor (beta chain) was sequenced for a study of a mutant IDH1 vaccine in newly diagnosed glioma. Overall study context: Patients got their first vaccination 4-6 weeks after radiotherapy alone, or with temozolomide cycles. The treated population exhibited a male proportion of about 62%, a female proportion of roughly 38%, and a mean age of around 40 years. Findings of the study overall: Changes to the top peripheral T cell clonotypes appeared unrelated to pseudoprogression.

Time point defined: week 35, safety follow-up. Each dose delivered 300 ug of mutant IDH1 20-mer peptide subcutaneously with imiquimod. The patients were given eight vaccinations, one each in weeks 1, 3, 5, 7, 11, 15, 19 and 23. Measured with immunoSEQ multiplex PCR; TCRdb has only the in-frame clones, and not every one. The sample includes about 68,000 clones, 84% of them seen just once. Concerning this clone itself: What it recognizes is unknown.

The germline V gene encodes CDR1 MNHEY and CDR2 SMNVEV (reference sequence). The V end lost 1 base, the J end lost 3 bases, and 3 bases lay between the germline ends. The CDR3 sequence is 13 residues long. The chain recombines TRBV27 with TRBJ2-2; D unresolved. Sequenced material: PBMCs, taken from a glioma patient whose treatment included an IDH1 peptide vaccine. The receptor was derived from a man between 18 and 35 years old with glioma. CDR3 loop: CASSLLYTGELFF. CDR3 DNA sequence: TGTGCCAGCAGTTTATTGTACACCGGGGAGCTGTTTTTT.